This TCR beta chain was sequenced in a study of identical twins (dated by TCRdb to the mid-2010s). Regarding the study in general: The study deep-sequenced TCR alpha and beta repertoires from monozygotic twins, unrelated adults of various ages and cord blood to test whether fetal clonotypes persist. To rule out contamination, the twin experiments were replicated at different times with different library preparation protocols.

V is cut by 6 bases and J by 5 bases, and the space between the germline ends is 29 bases. The CDR3 runs 19 residues from the cysteine to the phenylalanine. This entry keeps only the CDR3 DNA: 57 bases, framed from base 1. From the germline V gene (reference sequence), CDR1 is MNHEY and CDR2 is SMNVEV. The library was built by means of 5' RACE. Sequencing was carried out with an Illumina HiSeq 2000. A universal primer binding site was introduced by template switching, and a unique molecular identifier was present in the final cDNA, enabling accurate counting of TCR cDNA molecules. First-strand cDNA for TCR alpha and beta chains was synthesized from specific primers in the conserved constant-segment region. To control for contamination, each cDNA library was double barcoded with a SMART-Mk sample barcode plus Illumina barcodes. Two successive PCR steps introduced TruSeq adapter sequences along with Illumina sample barcodes. TCR alpha and beta cDNA libraries were sequenced on the Illumina HiSeq platform with custom primers. The published analysis was carried out like this. Raw reads were processed with MiGEC to extract unique molecular identifiers, and MiXCR was used to determine CDR3 positions. For each individual, recombination models were inferred using an EM algorithm with the repgenHMM and IGoR tools. Shared clonotypes were analyzed with the tcR package in R, and sharing was normalized by the product of cloneset sizes. Out-of-frame nonproductive sequences were analyzed to study raw recombination free of thymic and clonal selection effects. TCRdb trimmed public reads at Q25 via fastp, called clones via MiXCR and kept in-frame beta chains. Rows matching on CDR3 protein sequence are summarized as one entry with the most common DNA and genes. The V and J calls come from TCRdb's annotation, not from the publication. This sample gives some 630,000 distinct CDR3 sequences in total; roughly 7.1% of them show up just once. Less than 2% of the sample belongs to the ten largest clones.

Every donor was a healthy Caucasian. The twin cohort consisted of three pairs of female monozygotic twins, all aged roughly 18 to 29 years. Peripheral blood mononuclear cells were used as the source from which RNA for TCR libraries was isolated. This clonotype has at least ten counts. The target of this receptor is not known. There are no base qualities to consult, and no much larger clone falls within one base. What the work shows at the level of the full study, not this receptor alone: Compared with coincidental sharing between unrelated individuals, an excess of low generation-probability sequences was observed among out-of-frame TCR alpha sequences shared between twins. In monozygotic twins, out-of-frame TCR alpha sharing was systematically underestimated by recombination models, although the models agreed with sharing between unrelated individuals. Fewer insertions were carried by abundant cord blood beta clonotypes, a similar but weaker trend appeared in young adult naive repertoires, and no such trend appeared in memory repertoires. Conclusions relied on cross-sectional statistical analysis, since the same donors could not be followed over many years. In beta out-of-frame sequences, excess twin sharing was weaker, because having fewer shared sequences lowered the signal-to-noise ratio. Invariant T cells such as MAIT and iNKT could partly confound zero-insertion analyses, though diverse VJ usage argued against this for most clonotypes.

These sequences were also reported in another study, on yellow fever vaccine responses in identical twins. As the second study states: According to the authors, in identical twins the way T cells responded to vaccination appeared partly convergent and partly personalized. Focusing on identical twins, the study followed the T cell clones that responded to the vaccine, and did so with precision.

Specimen: PBMCs. The sequence derives from a woman aged 18-29 years in good health. The chain is assembled from TRBV27 and TRBJ2-1; the D region possibly corresponds to TRBD2 (6 bases align). The nucleotide sequence reads as follows: TGTGCCAGCAGACAAAGTAGCCTAGGGGCGGGAAAGCGGAACAATGAGCAGTTCTTC. Its product reads: CASRQSSLGAGKRNNEQFF.